The 30 T cell receptor beta chains below all came from one sample that was sequenced in a study of blood T cell repertoires in COVID-19. Libraries were prepared by immunoSEQ multiplex PCR; TCRdb keeps only in-frame clonotypes and omits some of them. The sample has about 480,000 clones, roughly nine tenths seen once. What was sequenced was PBMCs or T cells enriched from blood (not recorded which). Source of these receptors: a woman aged 60-70 years who had recovered from COVID-19.

This clone was seen a few times. The rearrangement uses TRBV18 and TRBJ1-1; 7 bases fit TRBD1. The trim removed 5 bases at V and 1 base at J, leaving 4 bases unmatched. The CDR3 is 14 residues long. From germline, CDR1 is KGHSH and CDR2 LQKENI. This CDR3 reads CASSNQGGNTEAFF. The CDR3 DNA sequence: TGTGCCAGCTCAAACCAGGGGGGGAACACTGAAGCTTTCTTT.

V gene TRBV23-1 combines with J gene TRBJ2-7, with TRBD1 matching over 9 bases. TRBV23-1 is placed among ORFs of uncertain function. V lost 2 bases, J lost 6 bases, and 5 bases stayed unmatched. There are 14 residues in the CDR3. The CDR3 spells CASSQKGQGSEQYV. The CDR3 DNA follows: TGCGCCAGCAGTCAAAAGGGACAGGGAAGCGAGCAGTACGTC.

CDR3 sequence reads: CAWDRGVGYTGELFF. The CDR3 DNA reads as TGTGCCTGGGACAGGGGTGTTGGGTACACCGGGGAGCTGTTTTTT. This sequence joins TRBV30 and TRBJ2-2, with 8 bases identical to TRBD1. Germline CDR1 is GTSNPN and CDR2 is SVGIG (reference sequence). V dropped 5 bases and J dropped 3; count of bases not matched to a gene: 8. This CDR3 comprises 15 residues.

On this clone itself: The sample contains more than one DNA sequence encoding this CDR3. The CDR3: CASSFRDRGNQPQHF. CDR3 nucleotide sequence: TGTGCCAGCAGTTTTCGGGACAGGGGGAATCAGCCCCAGCATTTT. This chain connects TRBV28 to TRBJ1-5, with 11 bases that match TRBD1. V trimming: 3 bases; J trimming: 4 bases; junction bases outside the gene matches: 2. Germline CDR1 and CDR2: MDHEN and SYDVKM. This CDR3 contains 15 residues.

This clone was seen a handful of times. V gene TRBV5-4 combines with J gene TRBJ2-3; 7 nucleotides line up with TRBD2. The junction had 6 bases not matched to a gene; V was cut back by 5 bases and J by 0 bases. This CDR3 contains 15 residues. CDR1 SGHNT and CDR2 YYREEE come from the germline V gene (reference sequence). The CDR3 reads CASRLASGSTDTQYF. In DNA form, the CDR3 reads TGTGCCAGCAGACTGGCTAGCGGAAGCACAGATACGCAGTATTTT. Full variable domain (remainder filled in from reference TRBV5-4 and TRBJ2-3): ETGVTQSPTHLIKTRGQQVTLRCSSQSGHNTVSWYQQALGQGPQFIFQYYREEENGRGNFPPRFSGLQFPNYSSELNVNALELDDSALYLCASRLASGSTDTQYFGPGTRLTVL.

The V gene is TRBV6-1, the J gene TRBJ1-1; perhaps TRBD1 as D (6 bases). Germline values: CDR1 MNHNS, CDR2 SASEGT. Between the trimmed V and J ends, which lost 4 bases and 0 bases, there was a span of 12 bases. The CDR3 spans 15 residues. The CDR3 protein is CASSVYRDMNTEAFF. CDR3 in DNA: TGTGCCAGCAGTGTCTACAGGGACATGAACACTGAAGCTTTCTTT.

To note about this clone: Other DNA sequences of this sample code for an identical CDR3. The chain has TRBV6-5 and TRBJ1-2; tentatively, D is TRBD1 (5 bases). Trimming took 6 bases from V and 0 from J, leaving 8 bases between them. The germline V gene encodes CDR1 MNHEY and CDR2 SVGAGI. CDR3 length equals 13 residues. The CDR3 DNA reads TGTGCCAGCAGCAGGGATGCTAACTATGGCTACACCTTC. Its translation: CASSRDANYGYTF.

This clone was detected only once. V gene TRBV7-2 combines with J gene TRBJ1-1; perhaps TRBD1 as D (6 bases). The CDR3 totals 14 residues. V was trimmed by 7 bases and J by 4 bases, leaving 16 bases between them. Germline CDR1 reads SGHTA; CDR2 reads FQGNSA. CDR3 in DNA: TGTGCCAGCACCCAAATCGGGGGGCTCACTGAAGCTTTCTTT. Residues: CASTQIGGLTEAFF. Full variable domain (remainder filled in from reference TRBV7-2 and TRBJ1-1): GAGVSQSPSNKVTEKGKDVELRCDPISGHTALYWYRQSLGQGLEFLIYFQGNSAPDKSGLPSDRFSAERTGGSVSTLTIQRTQQEDSAVYLCASTQIGGLTEAFFGQGTRLTVV.

This sequence joins TRBV19 and TRBJ1-3; D gene uncertain. The CDR3 has 13 residues. The V gene's germline CDR1 is LNHDA and CDR2 SQIVND (reference sequence). Deletions cut 3 bases from V and 4 bases from J, with 7 bases between. The CDR3 sequence is CASSIVLGNTIYF. For the CDR3, the DNA is TGTGCCAGTAGTATCGTTCTGGGAAACACCATATATTTT.

The chain employs TRBV28 and TRBJ1-1; 10 nucleotides agree with TRBD1. This CDR3 is 14 amino acids long. The germline CDR1 and CDR2 sequences are MDHEN and SYDVKM. J was trimmed by 7 bases and V by 4 bases; bases with no gene match: 6. Here the CDR3 DNA reads TGTGCCAGCAGTTCCGGACAGGGGGGAGGTGAAGCTTTCTTT. Residues: CASSSGQGGGEAFF. The full variable domain, in which reference TRBV28 and TRBJ1-1 provide the parts outside the CDR3, is DVKVTQSSRYLVKRTGEKVFLECVQDMDHENMFWYRQDPGLGLRLIYFSYDVKMKEKGDIPEGYSVSREKKERFSLILESASTNQTSMYLCASSSGQGGGEAFFGQGTRLTVV.

This sequence joins TRBV29-1 and TRBJ2-4, with a weak D call TRBD2 (6 bases). Trimming pared 4 bases from V and 6 bases from J, leaving 22 bases between. CDR1 SQVTM and CDR2 ANQGSEA come from the germline V gene. The CDR3 is 16 residues long. The CDR3 sequence: CSVGGGVLSGPNIQYF. The CDR3, as DNA: TGCAGCGTTGGTGGAGGGGTCCTCTCAGGTCCAAACATTCAGTACTTC.

The chain is built from TRBV29-1 and TRBJ1-5, with D tentatively TRBD1 (5 bases). CDR1 SQVTM and CDR2 ANQGSEA come from the germline V gene. The CDR3 is made up of 14 amino acids. The germline V and J ends were trimmed by 5 bases and 4 bases, with 15 bases remaining between them. The CDR3 reads CSVSSGAGNQPQHF. The CDR3 DNA reads TGCAGCGTTTCTTCTGGGGCAGGGAATCAGCCCCAGCATTTT.

The V and J genes are TRBV6-5 and TRBJ1-4, with TRBD1 matching 7 bases. Trimming at V came to 6 bases and at J to 7 bases, leaving 11 bases not matched to a gene. This CDR3 has 15 amino acids. From germline, CDR1 is MNHEY and CDR2 SVGAGI. Here the CDR3 reads CASRKKGAVTEKLFF. DNA for the CDR3: TGTGCCAGCAGGAAAAAGGGGGCTGTGACTGAAAAACTGTTTTTT.

This rearrangement joins TRBV5-1 to TRBJ2-7; D is unresolved. The CDR3 sequence is 14 residues long. Trimming removed 7 bases from V and 2 bases from J, with 16 bases in between. Germline loops: CDR1 SGHRS, CDR2 YFSETQ. CDR3 bases: TGCGCCAGCGCCTACAGTTTCCTTCCCTACGAGCAGTACTTC. This translates into CASAYSFLPYEQYF.

This clone was counted a single time. V gene TRBV5-1 combines with J gene TRBJ2-5; possibly TRBD1 for D (5 bases). The ends were cut back, 2 bases at V and 0 bases at J, with 8 bases in the middle. Germline CDR1 and CDR2: SGHRS and YFSETQ. The CDR3 runs 14 residues. CDR3 residues: CASSLIGDQETQYF. The CDR3 bases are TGCGCCAGCAGCTTAATAGGGGACCAAGAGACCCAGTACTTC.

The V gene is TRBV5-1, the J gene TRBJ2-5, with TRBD2 matching 9 bases. CDR3 length: 17 residues. Germline V CDR1 and CDR2: SGHRS, YFSETQ. V dropped 0 bases and J dropped 0; count of bases not matched to a gene: 6. The CDR3 loop is CASSLVAGAIYQETQYF. In DNA, the CDR3 is TGCGCCAGCAGCTTGGTAGCGGGGGCGATCTACCAAGAGACCCAGTACTTC.

This clone was observed once. V and J are TRBV11-3 and TRBJ2-1; 11 nucleotides align to TRBD2. This CDR3 region has 16 residues. The trim removed 5 bases at V and 2 bases at J, leaving 5 bases unmatched. Germline V gene data show CDR1 as SGHNT and CDR2 as YENEEA. The DNA of the CDR3 is TGTGCCAGCAGCCCCACTAGCGGGGGAACCTACAATGAGCAGTTCTTC. Protein: CASSPTSGGTYNEQFF.

The J gene is TRBJ2-7, the V gene TRBV5-1; D is perhaps TRBD1 (5 bases). This CDR3 region has 16 residues. V was clipped by 0 bases and J by 2 bases, with 15 bases between them. In germline, CDR1 is SGHRS, CDR2 YFSETQ. For the CDR3, the DNA is TGCGCCAGCAGCTTGGCCATCACAGGTGGCACCTACGAGCAGTACTTC. Its translation is CASSLAITGGTYEQYF.

The J gene is TRBJ2-3, the V gene TRBV27, with D maybe TRBD2 (6 bases). The CDR3 covers 14 residues. CDR1 is MNHEY and CDR2 is SMNVEV in the germline V gene (reference sequence). V shed 5 bases and J shed 1 base, with 10 bases lying between them. CDR3 protein: CASSLPGGTDTQYF. CDR3 coding DNA: TGTGCCAGCAGTCTCCCGGGGGGCACAGATACGCAGTATTTT.

The chain carries TRBV5-1 and TRBJ1-1; D not resolved. Germline V CDR1 and CDR2: SGHRS, YFSETQ. This CDR3 comprises 14 residues. The V and J ends lost 0 bases and 1 base respectively, with 7 bases between them. The CDR3 here is CASSLGAQNTEAFF. Here the CDR3 DNA reads TGCGCCAGCAGCTTGGGGGCGCAGAACACTGAAGCTTTCTTT. Variable domain in full (rest from reference TRBV5-1 and TRBJ1-1): KAGVTQTPRYLIKTRGQQVTLSCSPISGHRSVSWYQQTPGQGLQFLFEYFSETQRNKGNFPGRFSGRQFSNSRSEMNVSTLELGDSALYLCASSLGAQNTEAFFGQGTRLTVV.

The J gene is TRBJ2-5, the V gene TRBV2, with TRBD2 matching 13 bases. The V and J ends lost 5 bases and 5 bases, in that order; junction bases with no gene match: 11. The CDR3 runs to 17 residues. CDR1 is SNHLY, CDR2 FYNNEI, per germline. This chain's CDR3 is CASSHRLAGGHEETQYF. DNA of the CDR3: TGTGCCAGCAGTCACCGACTAGCGGGGGGTCACGAGGAGACCCAGTACTTC.

This chain joins TRBV4-1 and TRBJ1-2, with D possibly being TRBD1 (5 bases). The length of the CDR3 is 14 residues. CDR1 is MGHRA and CDR2 is YSYEKL in the germline V gene. The V end lost 4 bases, the J end lost 0 bases, and 9 bases lay between the germline ends. CDR3 nucleotide sequence: TGCGCCAGCAGCCTGGCGACAGCTAACTATGGCTACACCTTC. Its translation: CASSLATANYGYTF.

The chain has TRBV19 and TRBJ2-2; the match to TRBD2 covers 11 bases. Trimming took 6 bases from V and 0 from J; bases not matched to a gene: 6. The CDR3 sequence is 17 residues long. Germline V CDR1 and CDR2: LNHDA, SQIVND (reference sequence). The CDR3 coding sequence is TGTGCCAGTAGCCGTTATAGCGGGGGGGCGAACACCGGGGAGCTGTTTTTT. Protein product: CASSRYSGGANTGELFF.

V usage is TRBV28 and J usage is TRBJ1-5, with D possibly matching TRBD1 (6 bases). The CDR3 consists of 15 residues. V was pared by 6 bases and J by 2 bases, with 14 bases between. Germline CDR1 reads MDHEN; CDR2 reads SYDVKM. The CDR3 sequence is CASSRTGSGNQPQHF. DNA of the CDR3: TGTGCCAGCAGCCGAACAGGGAGCGGCAATCAGCCCCAGCATTTT.

Only one count was recorded for this clone. This chain uses TRBV27 with TRBJ1-2; D remains ambiguous. Per the germline V gene, CDR1 is MNHEY and CDR2 is SMNVEV (reference sequence). V dropped 5 bases and J dropped 5 bases, with 15 bases sitting between them. This CDR3 is 14 amino acids long. CDR3 coding DNA: TGTGCCAGCAGTAATTCGGGATTCAATTATGGCTACACCTTC. Translation: CASSNSGFNYGYTF.

The chain uses TRBV7-2 and TRBJ1-2, with 9 bases matching TRBD1. In germline, CDR1 is SGHTA, CDR2 FQGNSA. V trimming: 5 bases; J trimming: 6 bases; junction bases outside the gene matches: 7. This CDR3 is 14 amino acids long. CDR3 nucleotides: TGTGCCAGCAGCCCCACAGGGGGCGCAAATGGCTACACCTTC. Its protein product is CASSPTGGANGYTF.

The chain employs TRBV18 and TRBJ2-1, with 10 bases identical to TRBD1. Germline-derived CDR1 and CDR2 are KGHSH and LQKENI. CDR3 length: 14 amino acids. Trimming removed 3 bases from V and 7 bases from J; junction bases left unmatched: 3. The CDR3 DNA sequence: TGTGCCAGCTCACCCGGGACAGGGGTAAATGAGCAGTTCTTC. Residues: CASSPGTGVNEQFF.

V and J are TRBV9 and TRBJ1-3; D is unresolved. Germline loops: CDR1 SGDLS, CDR2 YYNGEE. V lost 0 bases and J 2 bases, leaving 12 bases between the germline ends. This CDR3 is built from 16 residues. The CDR3 spells CASSVGGGRTGNTIYF. The CDR3 DNA sequence: TGTGCCAGCAGCGTAGGGGGAGGGCGGACTGGAAACACCATATATTTT.

The chain uses TRBV27 and TRBJ1-6; 9 bases match TRBD1. The CDR3 sequence is 15 residues long. Unmatched junction bases numbered 8, after V lost 5 bases and J lost 9 bases. Germline V lookup: CDR1 MNHEY, CDR2 SMNVEV (reference sequence). CDR3 DNA sequence: TGTGCCAGCAGTGCACCGGGACAGGGTATTTCACCCCTCCACTTT. Translated: CASSAPGQGISPLHF.

The chain uses TRBV7-9 and TRBJ1-4, with D perhaps matching TRBD1 (5 bases). V lost 6 bases and J 2 bases, leaving 10 bases between the germline ends. The CDR3 length is 14 residues. CDR1 is SEHNR, CDR2 FQNEAQ, per germline (reference sequence). CDR3 nucleotides: TGTGCCAGCAGTCAAACAGGCACTAATGAAAAACTGTTTTTT. As protein: CASSQTGTNEKLFF.